Presented here are 2 T cell receptor beta chains from one specimen sequenced in a study of blood T cell repertoires in COVID-19. The protocol was immunoSEQ multiplex PCR, while the TCRdb copy is restricted to in-frame clones and leaves out a portion. The sample has approximately 150,000 clones; roughly 80% are singletons. The sequenced material came from PBMCs or T cells enriched from blood (not recorded which). These receptors were obtained from a woman aged 40-49 years with acute COVID-19.

This chain connects TRBV25-1 to TRBJ1-2, with TRBD1 identical over 7 bases. V gave up 1 base and J gave up 4 bases; unmatched junction bases: 3. This CDR3 comprises 14 residues. In germline, CDR1 is MGHDK, CDR2 SYGVNS. CDR3 in DNA: TGTGCCAGCAGTGAATGGGCAGGGGGCTATGGCTACACCTTC. The encoded protein is CASSEWAGGYGYTF.

The chain uses TRBV9 and TRBJ2-1, with 9 bases identical to TRBD2. Germline V CDR1 and CDR2: SGDLS, YYNGEE. The V gene end was trimmed by 0 bases and the J gene end by 8 bases; junction bases not matched to a gene: 6. The CDR3 is made up of 15 amino acids. The CDR3: CASSVAPGLAYEQFF. The CDR3 DNA reads TGTGCCAGCAGCGTAGCCCCGGGACTAGCCTATGAGCAGTTCTTC.